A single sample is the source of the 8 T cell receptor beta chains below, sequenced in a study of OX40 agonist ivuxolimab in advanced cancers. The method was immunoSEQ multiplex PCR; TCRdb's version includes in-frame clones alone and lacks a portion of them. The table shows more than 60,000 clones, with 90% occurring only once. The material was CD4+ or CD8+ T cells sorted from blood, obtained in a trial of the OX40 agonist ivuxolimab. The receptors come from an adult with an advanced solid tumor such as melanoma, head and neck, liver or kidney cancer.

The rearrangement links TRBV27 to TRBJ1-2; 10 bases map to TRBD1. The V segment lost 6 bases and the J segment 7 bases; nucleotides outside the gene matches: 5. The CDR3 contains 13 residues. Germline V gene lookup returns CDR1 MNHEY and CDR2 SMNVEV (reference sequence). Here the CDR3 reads CASRVTGGFGYTF. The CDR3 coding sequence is TGTGCCAGCAGGGTGACAGGGGGCTTTGGCTACACCTTC.

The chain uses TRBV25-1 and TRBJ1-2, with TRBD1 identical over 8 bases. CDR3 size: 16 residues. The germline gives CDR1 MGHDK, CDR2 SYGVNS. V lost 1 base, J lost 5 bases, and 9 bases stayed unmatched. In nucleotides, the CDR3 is TGTGCCAGCAGTGAATCTAGGACAGGGAATGTTTATGGCTACACCTTC. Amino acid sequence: CASSESRTGNVYGYTF.

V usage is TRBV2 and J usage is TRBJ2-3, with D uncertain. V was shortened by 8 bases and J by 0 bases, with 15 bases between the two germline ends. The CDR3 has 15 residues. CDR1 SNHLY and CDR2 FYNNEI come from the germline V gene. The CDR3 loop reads CASEEVDPSTDTQYF. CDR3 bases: TGTGCCAGCGAGGAAGTGGACCCTAGCACAGATACGCAGTATTTT. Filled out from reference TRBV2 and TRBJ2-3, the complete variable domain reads EPEVTQTPSHQVTQMGQEVILRCVPISNHLYFYWYRQILGQKVEFLVSFYNNEISEKSEIFDDQFSVERPDGSNFTLKIRSTKLEDSAMYFCASEEVDPSTDTQYFGPGTRLTVL.

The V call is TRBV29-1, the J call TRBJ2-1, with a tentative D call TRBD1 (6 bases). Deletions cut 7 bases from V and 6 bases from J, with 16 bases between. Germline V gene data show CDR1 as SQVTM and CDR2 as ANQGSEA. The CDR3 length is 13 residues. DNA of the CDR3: TGCAGCGCCCGACAGGACCCATCCAATGAGCAGTTCTTC. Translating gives CSARQDPSNEQFF.

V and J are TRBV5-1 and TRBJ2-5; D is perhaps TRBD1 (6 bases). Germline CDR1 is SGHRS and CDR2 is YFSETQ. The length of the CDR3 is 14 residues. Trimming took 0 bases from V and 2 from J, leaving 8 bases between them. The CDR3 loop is CASSLVGTQETQYF. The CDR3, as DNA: TGCGCCAGCAGCTTGGTGGGGACACAAGAGACCCAGTACTTC. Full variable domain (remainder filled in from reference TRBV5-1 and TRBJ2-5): KAGVTQTPRYLIKTRGQQVTLSCSPISGHRSVSWYQQTPGQGLQFLFEYFSETQRNKGNFPGRFSGRQFSNSRSEMNVSTLELGDSALYLCASSLVGTQETQYFGPGTRLLVL.

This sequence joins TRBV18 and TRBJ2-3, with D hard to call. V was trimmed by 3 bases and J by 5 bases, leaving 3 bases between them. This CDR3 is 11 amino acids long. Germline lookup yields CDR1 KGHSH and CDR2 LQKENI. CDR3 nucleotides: TGTGCCAGCTCACCCCAAGATACGCAGTATTTT. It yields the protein CASSPQDTQYF.

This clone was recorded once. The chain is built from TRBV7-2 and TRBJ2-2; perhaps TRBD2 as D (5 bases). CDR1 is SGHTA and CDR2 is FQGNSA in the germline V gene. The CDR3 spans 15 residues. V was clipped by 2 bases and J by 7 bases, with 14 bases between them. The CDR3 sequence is CASSLRSLGYGELFF. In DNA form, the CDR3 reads TGTGCCAGCAGCTTACGGTCACTAGGGTACGGGGAGCTGTTTTTT.

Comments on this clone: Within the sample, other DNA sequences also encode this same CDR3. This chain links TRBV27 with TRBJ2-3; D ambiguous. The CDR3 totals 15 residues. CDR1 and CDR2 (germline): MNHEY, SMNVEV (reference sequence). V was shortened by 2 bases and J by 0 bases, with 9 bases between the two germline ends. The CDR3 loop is CASSLRTPSTDTQYF. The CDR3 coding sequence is TGTGCCAGCAGTTTAAGGACGCCTAGCACAGATACGCAGTATTTT.